The clone carrying this T cell receptor beta chain was counted at least ten times. V lost 4 bases, J lost 10 bases, and 9 bases stayed unmatched. This CDR3 is built from 15 residues. Clinical symptoms, serum thyroxine, TRAb, thyroid ultrasound and orbital computed tomography determined diagnosis. The data are from a study of Graves' ophthalmopathy and Graves' hyperthyroidism. Researchers took RNA transcripts and amplified TCR beta CDR3 regions from them. The library came from an HTBI-primed first-round RT-PCR and a second-round multiplex PCR. From the multiplex PCR reads, TCRdb called clonotypes with MiXCR, one entry per CDR3 protein. Found here are roughly 380,000 distinct CDR3 sequences, approximately 15% of them singletons; the top ten hold about 7.3%.

The sequence was obtained from a woman in her late teens or twenties with stable Graves' hyperthyroidism. The chain employs TRBV12-3 or TRBV12-4 and TRBJ1-6; 8 bases are a match to TRBD1. Sequenced input: peripheral blood. This CDR3 reads CASSSYDRGGSPLHF. CDR3 nucleotides: TGTGCCAGCAGTTCCTATGACAGGGGAGGCTCACCCCTCCACTTT.